This entry describes one T cell receptor (beta chain). These data originate in a study of T cell responses to AZD1222 COVID-19 vaccine. Trimming took off 5 bases at V and 5 bases at J, with 15 bases between the two ends. There are 14 residues in the CDR3. Germline V gene lookup returns CDR1 MDHEN and CDR2 SYDVKM. Only in-frame clones appear in the TCRdb table, and some are missing; sequencing was by immunoSEQ multiplex PCR. The sample carries about 83,000 clones, more than 80% recorded once. This TCR was sampled from an adult in good health. The rearrangement uses TRBV28 and TRBJ1-1; tentatively, D is TRBD1 (5 bases). The sample in question was peripheral blood, obtained on day 0 of AZD1222 vaccination. CDR3 protein: CASSQPGGGTEAFF. DNA for the CDR3: TGTGCCAGCAGTCAACCGGGGGGGGGAACTGAAGCTTTCTTT.